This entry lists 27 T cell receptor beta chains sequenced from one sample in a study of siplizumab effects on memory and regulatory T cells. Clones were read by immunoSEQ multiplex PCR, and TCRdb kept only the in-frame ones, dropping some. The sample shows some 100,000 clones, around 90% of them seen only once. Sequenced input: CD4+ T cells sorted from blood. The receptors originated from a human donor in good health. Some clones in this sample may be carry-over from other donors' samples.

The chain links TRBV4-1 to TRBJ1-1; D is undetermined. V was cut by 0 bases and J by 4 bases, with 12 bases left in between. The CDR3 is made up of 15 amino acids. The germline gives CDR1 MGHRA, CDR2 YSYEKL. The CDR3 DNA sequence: TGCGCCAGCAGCCAAGACGAATTCCCCAGCACTGAAGCTTTCTTT. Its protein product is CASSQDEFPSTEAFF.

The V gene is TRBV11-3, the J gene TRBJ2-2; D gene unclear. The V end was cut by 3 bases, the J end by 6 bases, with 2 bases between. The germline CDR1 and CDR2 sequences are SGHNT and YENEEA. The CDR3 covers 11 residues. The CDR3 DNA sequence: TGTGCCAGCAGCTTCGCCGGGGAGCTGTTTTTT. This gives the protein CASSFAGELFF.

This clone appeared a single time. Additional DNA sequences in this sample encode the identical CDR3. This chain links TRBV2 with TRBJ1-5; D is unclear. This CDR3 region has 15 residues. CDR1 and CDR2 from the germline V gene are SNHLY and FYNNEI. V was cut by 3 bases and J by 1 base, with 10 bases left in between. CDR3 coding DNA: TGTGCCAGCAGTGATGAGGGTAGAAGCAATCAGCCCCAGCATTTT. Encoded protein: CASSDEGRSNQPQHF.

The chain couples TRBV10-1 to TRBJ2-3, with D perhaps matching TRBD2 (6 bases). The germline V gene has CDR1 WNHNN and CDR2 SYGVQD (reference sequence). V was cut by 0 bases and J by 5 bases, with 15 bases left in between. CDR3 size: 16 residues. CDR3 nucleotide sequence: TGCGCCAGCAGTGAGTCGAAAGGGCCAGCGGGAGATACGCAGTATTTT. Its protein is CASSESKGPAGDTQYF.

The CDR3 DNA reads as TGTGCCAGCGAAGCAGCCCCTAACTATGGCTACACCTTC. Its translation: CASEAAPNYGYTF. This chain links TRBV6-4 with TRBJ1-2; D gene uncertain. CDR3 length equals 13 residues. Trimming removed 8 bases at V and 0 bases at J, with 10 bases between. The germline gives CDR1 MRHNA, CDR2 SNTAGT.

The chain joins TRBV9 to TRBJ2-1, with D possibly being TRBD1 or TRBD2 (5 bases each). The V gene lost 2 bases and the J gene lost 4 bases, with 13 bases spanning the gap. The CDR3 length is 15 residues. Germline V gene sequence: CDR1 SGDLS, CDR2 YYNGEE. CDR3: CASSVGPDWYNEQFF. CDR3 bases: TGTGCCAGCAGCGTGGGGCCGGACTGGTACAATGAGCAGTTCTTC.

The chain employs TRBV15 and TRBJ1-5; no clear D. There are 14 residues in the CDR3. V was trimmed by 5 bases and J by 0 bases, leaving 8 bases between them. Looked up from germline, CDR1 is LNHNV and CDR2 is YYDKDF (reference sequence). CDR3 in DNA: TGTGCCACCAGCGATTCCCCTAGCAATCAGCCCCAGCATTTT. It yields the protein CATSDSPSNQPQHF.

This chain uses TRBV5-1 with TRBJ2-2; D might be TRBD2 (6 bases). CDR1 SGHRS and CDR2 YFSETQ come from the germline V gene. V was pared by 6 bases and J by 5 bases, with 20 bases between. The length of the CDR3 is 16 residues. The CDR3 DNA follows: TGCGCCAGCACCAGCTTGGAGGGGTTGGCGACCGGGGAGCTGTTTTTT. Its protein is CASTSLEGLATGELFF. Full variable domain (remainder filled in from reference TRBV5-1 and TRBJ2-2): KAGVTQTPRYLIKTRGQQVTLSCSPISGHRSVSWYQQTPGQGLQFLFEYFSETQRNKGNFPGRFSGRQFSNSRSEMNVSTLELGDSALYLCASTSLEGLATGELFFGEGSRLTVL.

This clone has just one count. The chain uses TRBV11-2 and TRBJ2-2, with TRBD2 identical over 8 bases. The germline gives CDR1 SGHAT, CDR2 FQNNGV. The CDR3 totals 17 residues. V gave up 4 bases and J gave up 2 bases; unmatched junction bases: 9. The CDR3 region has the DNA TGTGCCAGCAGCTCCCTACTAGCGGAGATAAACACCGGGGAGCTGTTTTTT. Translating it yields CASSSLLAEINTGELFF. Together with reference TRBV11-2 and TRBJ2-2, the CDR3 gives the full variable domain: EAGVAQSPRYKIIEKRQSVAFWCNPISGHATLYWYQQILGQGPKLLIQFQNNGVVDDSQLPKDRFSAERLKGVDSTLKIQPAKLEDSAVYLCASSSLLAEINTGELFFGEGSRLTVL.

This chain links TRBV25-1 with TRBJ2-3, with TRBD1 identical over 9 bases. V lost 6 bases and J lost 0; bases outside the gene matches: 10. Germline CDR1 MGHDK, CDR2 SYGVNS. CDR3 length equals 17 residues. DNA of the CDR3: TGTGCCAGCAGCAACACCGGGACAGGGTCGAGCACAGATACGCAGTATTTT. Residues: CASSNTGTGSSTDTQYF.

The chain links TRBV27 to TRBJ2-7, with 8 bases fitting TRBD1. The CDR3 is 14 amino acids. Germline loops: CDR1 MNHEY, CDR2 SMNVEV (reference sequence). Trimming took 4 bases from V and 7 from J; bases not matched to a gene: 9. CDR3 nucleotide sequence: TGTGCCAGCAGTTCCGACAGGGGACGAAGGGAGCAGTACTTC. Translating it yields CASSSDRGRREQYF.

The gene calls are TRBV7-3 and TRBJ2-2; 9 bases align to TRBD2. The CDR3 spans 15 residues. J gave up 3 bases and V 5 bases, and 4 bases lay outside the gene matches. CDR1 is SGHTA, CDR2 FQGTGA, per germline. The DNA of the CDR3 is TGTGCCAGCAGCCCGACTAGCGGCTACACCGGGGAGCTGTTTTTT. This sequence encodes CASSPTSGYTGELFF.

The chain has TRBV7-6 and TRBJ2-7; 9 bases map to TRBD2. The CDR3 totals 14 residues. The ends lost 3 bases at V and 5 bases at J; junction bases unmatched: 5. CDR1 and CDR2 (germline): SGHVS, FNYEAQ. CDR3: CASSFSGSPHEQYF. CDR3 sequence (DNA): TGTGCCAGCAGCTTTAGCGGGAGCCCCCACGAGCAGTACTTC.

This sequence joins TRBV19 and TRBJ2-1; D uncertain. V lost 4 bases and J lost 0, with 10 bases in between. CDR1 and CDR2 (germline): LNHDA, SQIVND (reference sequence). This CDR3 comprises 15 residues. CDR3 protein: CASSTRPSSYNEQFF. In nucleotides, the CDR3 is TGTGCCAGTAGTACCAGACCTAGCTCCTACAATGAGCAGTTCTTC. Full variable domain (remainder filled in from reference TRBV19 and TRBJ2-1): DGGITQSPKYLFRKEGQNVTLSCEQNLNHDAMYWYRQDPGQGLRLIYYSQIVNDFQKGDIAEGYSVSREKKESFPLTVTSAQKNPTAFYLCASSTRPSSYNEQFFGPGTRLTVL.

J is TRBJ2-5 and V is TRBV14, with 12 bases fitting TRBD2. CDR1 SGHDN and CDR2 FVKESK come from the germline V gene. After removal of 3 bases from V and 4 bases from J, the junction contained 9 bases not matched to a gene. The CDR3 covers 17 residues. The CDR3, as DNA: TGTGCCAGCAGCCAGTTGACTAGCGGGAGTGGTGGAGAGACCCAGTACTTC. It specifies CASSQLTSGSGGETQYF.

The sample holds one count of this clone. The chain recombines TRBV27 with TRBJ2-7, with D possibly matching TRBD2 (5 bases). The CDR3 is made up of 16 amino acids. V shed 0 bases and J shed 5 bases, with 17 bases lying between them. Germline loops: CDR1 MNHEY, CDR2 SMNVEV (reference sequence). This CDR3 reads CASSLSIRDGEDEQYF. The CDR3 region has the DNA TGTGCCAGCAGTTTATCGATTCGGGATGGGGAAGACGAGCAGTACTTC.

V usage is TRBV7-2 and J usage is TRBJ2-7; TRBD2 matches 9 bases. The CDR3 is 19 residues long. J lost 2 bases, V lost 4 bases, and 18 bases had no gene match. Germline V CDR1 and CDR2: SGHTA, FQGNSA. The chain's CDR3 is CASSSPGSVSGRPTYEQYF. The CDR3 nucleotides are TGTGCCAGCAGCTCCCCCGGTTCGGTTAGCGGGAGACCAACCTACGAGCAGTACTTC. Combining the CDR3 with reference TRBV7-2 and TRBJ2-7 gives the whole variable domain GAGVSQSPSNKVTEKGKDVELRCDPISGHTALYWYRQSLGQGLEFLIYFQGNSAPDKSGLPSDRFSAERTGGSVSTLTIQRTQQEDSAVYLCASSSPGSVSGRPTYEQYFGPGTRLTVT.

The CDR3: CASIPGYGNTIYF. CDR3 in DNA: TGTGCCAGCATTCCAGGGTATGGAAACACCATATATTTT. The chain links TRBV28 to TRBJ1-3, with D perhaps matching TRBD1 (5 bases). This CDR3 contains 13 residues. Trimming cost V 7 bases and J 3 bases, with 10 bases left between them. Germline assignment: CDR1 MDHEN and CDR2 SYDVKM.

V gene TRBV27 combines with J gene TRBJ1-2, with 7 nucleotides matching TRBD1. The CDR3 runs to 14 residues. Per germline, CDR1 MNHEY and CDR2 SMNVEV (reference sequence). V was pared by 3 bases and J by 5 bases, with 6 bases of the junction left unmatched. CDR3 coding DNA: TGTGCCAGCAGTTTTATCCAGGGGGAGTATGGCTACACCTTC. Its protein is CASSFIQGEYGYTF.

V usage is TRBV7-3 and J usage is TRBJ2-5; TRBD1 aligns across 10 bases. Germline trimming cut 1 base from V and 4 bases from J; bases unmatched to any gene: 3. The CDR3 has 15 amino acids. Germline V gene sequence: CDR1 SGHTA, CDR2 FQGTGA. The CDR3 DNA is TGTGCCAGCAGCTTAAGGACAGGGGGTAGAGAGACCCAGTACTTC. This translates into CASSLRTGGRETQYF.

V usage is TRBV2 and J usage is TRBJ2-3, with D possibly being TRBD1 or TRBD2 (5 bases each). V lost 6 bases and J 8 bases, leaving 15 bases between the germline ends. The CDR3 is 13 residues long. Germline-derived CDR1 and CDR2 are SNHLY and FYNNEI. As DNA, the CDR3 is TGTGCCAGCAGGGGCCCGGGGCCTGGTACGCAGTATTTT. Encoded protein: CASRGPGPGTQYF.

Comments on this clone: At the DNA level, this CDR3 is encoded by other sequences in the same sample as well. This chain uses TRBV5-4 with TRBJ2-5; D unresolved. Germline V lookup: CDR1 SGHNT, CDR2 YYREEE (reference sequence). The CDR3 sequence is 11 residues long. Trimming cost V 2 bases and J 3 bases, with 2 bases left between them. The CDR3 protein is CASSLEETQYF. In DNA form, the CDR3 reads TGTGCCAGCAGCTTAGAAGAGACCCAGTACTTC.

The chain's CDR3 is CAISEGKGNTIYF. The CDR3, as DNA: TGTGCCATCAGTGAAGGAAAGGGAAACACCATATATTTT. The chain joins TRBV10-3 to TRBJ1-3; D unresolved. The CDR3 extends over 13 amino acids. With 3 bases removed from V and 4 bases from J, the gap between germline ends came to 7 bases. The germline V gene has CDR1 ENHRY and CDR2 SYGVKD.

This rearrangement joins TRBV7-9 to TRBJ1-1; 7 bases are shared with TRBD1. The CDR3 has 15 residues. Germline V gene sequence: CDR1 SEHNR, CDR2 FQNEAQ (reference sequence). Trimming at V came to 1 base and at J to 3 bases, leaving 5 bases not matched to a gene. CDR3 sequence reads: CASSLGQGVDTEAFF. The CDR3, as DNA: TGTGCCAGCAGCTTAGGACAGGGAGTAGACACTGAAGCTTTCTTT.

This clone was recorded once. CDR3 nucleotide sequence: TGTGCCAGCAGAACAAACATTCAGTACTTC. This codes for CASRTNIQYF. This rearrangement joins TRBV2 to TRBJ2-4, with D unresolved. Germline assignment: CDR1 SNHLY and CDR2 FYNNEI. This CDR3 contains 10 residues. V lost 6 bases to trimming and J lost 6 bases, with 3 bases between them. Looking up the rest from reference TRBV2 and TRBJ2-4 gives the full variable domain: EPEVTQTPSHQVTQMGQEVILRCVPISNHLYFYWYRQILGQKVEFLVSFYNNEISEKSEIFDDQFSVERPDGSNFTLKIRSTKLEDSAMYFCASRTNIQYFGAGTRLSVL.

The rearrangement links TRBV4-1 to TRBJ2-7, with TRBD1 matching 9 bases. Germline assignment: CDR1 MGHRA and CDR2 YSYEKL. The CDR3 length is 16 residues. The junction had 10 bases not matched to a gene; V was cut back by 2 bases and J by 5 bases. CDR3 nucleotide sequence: TGCGCCAGCAGCCAATTGCCGGGACAGGGTATCGACGAGCAGTACTTC. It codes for CASSQLPGQGIDEQYF.

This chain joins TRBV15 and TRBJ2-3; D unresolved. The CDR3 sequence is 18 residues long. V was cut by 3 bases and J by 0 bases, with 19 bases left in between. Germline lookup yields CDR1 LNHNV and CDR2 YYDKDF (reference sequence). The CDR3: CATSRRILDGSSTDTQYF. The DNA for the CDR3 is TGTGCCACCAGCAGGCGTATCTTAGACGGATCTAGCACAGATACGCAGTATTTT.